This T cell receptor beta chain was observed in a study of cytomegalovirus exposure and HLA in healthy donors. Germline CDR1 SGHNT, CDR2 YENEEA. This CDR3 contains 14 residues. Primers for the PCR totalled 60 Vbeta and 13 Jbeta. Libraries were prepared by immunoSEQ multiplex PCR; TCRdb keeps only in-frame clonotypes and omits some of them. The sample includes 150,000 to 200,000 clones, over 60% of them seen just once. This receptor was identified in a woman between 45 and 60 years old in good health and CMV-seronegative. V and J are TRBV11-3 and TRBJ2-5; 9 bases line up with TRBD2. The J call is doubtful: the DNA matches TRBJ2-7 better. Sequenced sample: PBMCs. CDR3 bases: TGTGCCAGCAGCGCGGGGGGGCCCTCCTACGAGCAGTACTTC. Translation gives CASSAGGPSYEQYF.